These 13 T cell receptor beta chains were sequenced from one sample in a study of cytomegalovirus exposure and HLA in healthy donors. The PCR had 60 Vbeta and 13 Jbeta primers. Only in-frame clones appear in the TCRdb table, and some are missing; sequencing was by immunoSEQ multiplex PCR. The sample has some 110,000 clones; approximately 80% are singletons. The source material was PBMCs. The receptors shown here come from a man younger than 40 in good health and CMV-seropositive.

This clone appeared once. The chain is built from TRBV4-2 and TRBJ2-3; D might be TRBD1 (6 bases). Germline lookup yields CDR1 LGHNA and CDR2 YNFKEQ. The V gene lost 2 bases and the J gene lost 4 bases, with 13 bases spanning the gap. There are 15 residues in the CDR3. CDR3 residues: CASSQPTGGADTQYF. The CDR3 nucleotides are TGTGCCAGCAGCCAACCGACAGGAGGAGCAGATACGCAGTATTTT.

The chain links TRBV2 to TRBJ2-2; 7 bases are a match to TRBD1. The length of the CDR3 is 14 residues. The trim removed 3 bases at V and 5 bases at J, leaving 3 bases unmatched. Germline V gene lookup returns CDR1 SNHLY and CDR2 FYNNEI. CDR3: CASSEWGQTGELFF. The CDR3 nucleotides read TGTGCCAGCAGTGAGTGGGGACAGACCGGGGAGCTGTTTTTT. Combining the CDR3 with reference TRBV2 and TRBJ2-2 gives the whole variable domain EPEVTQTPSHQVTQMGQEVILRCVPISNHLYFYWYRQILGQKVEFLVSFYNNEISEKSEIFDDQFSVERPDGSNFTLKIRSTKLEDSAMYFCASSEWGQTGELFFGEGSRLTVL.

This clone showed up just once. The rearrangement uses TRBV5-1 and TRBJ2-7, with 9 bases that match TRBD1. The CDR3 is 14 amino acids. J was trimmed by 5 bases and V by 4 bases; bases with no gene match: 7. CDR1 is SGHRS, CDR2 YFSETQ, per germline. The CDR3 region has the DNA TGCGCCAGCAGCCCGCGGACAGGGGATAACGAGCAGTACTTC. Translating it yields CASSPRTGDNEQYF.

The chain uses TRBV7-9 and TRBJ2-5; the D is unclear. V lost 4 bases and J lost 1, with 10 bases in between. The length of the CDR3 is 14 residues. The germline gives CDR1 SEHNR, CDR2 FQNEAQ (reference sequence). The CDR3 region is CASSSTSFQETQYF. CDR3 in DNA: TGTGCCAGCAGCTCAACAAGTTTCCAAGAGACCCAGTACTTC. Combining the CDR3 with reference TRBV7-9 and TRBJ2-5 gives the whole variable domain DTGVSQNPRHKITKRGQNVTFRCDPISEHNRLYWYRQTLGQGPEFLTYFQNEAQLEKSRLLSDRFSAERPKGSFSTLEIQRTEQGDSAMYLCASSSTSFQETQYFGPGTRLLVL.

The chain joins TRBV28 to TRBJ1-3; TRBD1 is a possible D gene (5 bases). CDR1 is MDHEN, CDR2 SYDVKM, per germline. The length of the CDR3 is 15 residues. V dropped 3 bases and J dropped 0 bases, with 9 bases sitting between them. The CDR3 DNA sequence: TGTGCCAGCAGTTTCGGACACCACTCTGGAAACACCATATATTTT. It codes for CASSFGHHSGNTIYF.

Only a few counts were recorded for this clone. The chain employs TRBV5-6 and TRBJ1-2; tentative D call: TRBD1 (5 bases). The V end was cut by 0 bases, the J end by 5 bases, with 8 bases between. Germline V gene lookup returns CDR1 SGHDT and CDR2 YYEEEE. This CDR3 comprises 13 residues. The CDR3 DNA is TGTGCCAGCAGCTTGGAGGGGCGGTATGGCTACACCTTC. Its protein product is CASSLEGRYGYTF.

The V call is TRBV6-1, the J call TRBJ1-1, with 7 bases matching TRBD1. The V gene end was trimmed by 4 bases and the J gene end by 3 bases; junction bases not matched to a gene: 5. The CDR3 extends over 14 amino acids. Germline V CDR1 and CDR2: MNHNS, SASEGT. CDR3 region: CASSGFQGDTEAFF. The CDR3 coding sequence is TGTGCCAGCAGTGGTTTTCAGGGGGACACTGAAGCTTTCTTT.

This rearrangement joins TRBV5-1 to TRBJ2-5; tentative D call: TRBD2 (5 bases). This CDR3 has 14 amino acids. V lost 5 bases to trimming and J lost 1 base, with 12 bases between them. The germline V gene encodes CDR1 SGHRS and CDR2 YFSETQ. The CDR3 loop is CASSPRAGQETQYF. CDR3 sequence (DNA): TGCGCCAGCAGTCCCCGGGCGGGCCAAGAGACCCAGTACTTC.

This CDR3 reads CASSETRTSQYF. As DNA, the CDR3 is TGTGCCAGCAGTGAAACTAGAACGTCGCAGTATTTT. J is TRBJ2-3 and V is TRBV2; D possibly corresponds to TRBD2 (5 bases). There are 12 residues in the CDR3. Deletions cut 2 bases from V and 10 bases from J, with 10 bases between. Germline V gene sequence: CDR1 SNHLY, CDR2 FYNNEI. The full variable domain, its missing parts supplied by reference TRBV2 and TRBJ2-3, is EPEVTQTPSHQVTQMGQEVILRCVPISNHLYFYWYRQILGQKVEFLVSFYNNEISEKSEIFDDQFSVERPDGSNFTLKIRSTKLEDSAMYFCASSETRTSQYFGPGTRLTVL.

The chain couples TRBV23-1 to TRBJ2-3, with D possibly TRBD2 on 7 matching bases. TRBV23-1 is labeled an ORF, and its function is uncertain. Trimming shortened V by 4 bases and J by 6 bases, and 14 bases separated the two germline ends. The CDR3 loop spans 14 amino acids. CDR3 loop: CASSRGGQLDTQYF. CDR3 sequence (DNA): TGCGCCAGCAGTCGGGGGGGGCAGTTGGATACGCAGTATTTT.

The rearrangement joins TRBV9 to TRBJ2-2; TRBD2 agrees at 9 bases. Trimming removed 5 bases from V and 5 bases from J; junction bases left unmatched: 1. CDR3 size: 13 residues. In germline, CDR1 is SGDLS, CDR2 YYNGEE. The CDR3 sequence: CASRLAGTGELFF. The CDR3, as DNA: TGTGCCAGCAGGCTAGCGGGGACCGGGGAGCTGTTTTTT.

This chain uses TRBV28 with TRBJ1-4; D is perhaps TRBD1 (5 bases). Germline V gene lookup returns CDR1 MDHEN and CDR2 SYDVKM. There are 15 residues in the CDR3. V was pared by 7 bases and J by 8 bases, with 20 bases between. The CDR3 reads CASIPSGGDNEKLFF. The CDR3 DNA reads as TGTGCCAGCATCCCCAGCGGAGGGGATAACGAAAAACTGTTTTTT.

The CDR3 reads CASSRSSRYEQYF. CDR3 in DNA: TGTGCCAGCAGCCGGTCATCCCGCTACGAGCAGTACTTC. This rearrangement joins TRBV5-6 to TRBJ2-7; D unclear. Trimming shortened V by 4 bases and J by 3 bases, and 11 bases separated the two germline ends. Germline lookup yields CDR1 SGHDT and CDR2 YYEEEE. The CDR3 runs 13 residues. The full variable domain, with the rest looked up from reference TRBV5-6 and TRBJ2-7, is DAGVTQSPTHLIKTRGQQVTLRCSPKSGHDTVSWYQQALGQGPQFIFQYYEEEERQRGNFPDRFSGHQFPNYSSELNVNALLLGDSALYLCASSRSSRYEQYFGPGTRLTVT.